The sequence of this T cell receptor (beta chain) was determined in a study of blood T cells in healthy people across ages. Study outcomes and limitations: Diversity figures derived from one million T cells were judged to underestimate the true value.

The CDR3 consists of 16 residues. CDR1 is LGHDT, CDR2 YNNKEL, per germline (reference sequence). With V trimmed by 4 bases and J by 0 bases, 5 bases remained unmatched. A J-beta primer mix and a sample-barcoded 5' primer were used in a second PCR of about 6 to 12 cycles. Sequencing of every sample gave 3 million or more CDR3-containing paired-end reads. TCRdb re-analysed the 5' RACE reads in MiXCR, keeping a single row per CDR3 protein. Of 780,000 or so distinct CDR3 sequences in the sample, 56% were seen once. About this clonotype: The antigen remains unidentified.

Source material: blood. V and J are TRBV3-1 and TRBJ2-5; 10 nucleotides line up with TRBD2. The origin of this receptor is a man aged 40-55 years in good health. The CDR3 DNA reads TGTGCCAGCAGCCGCAGGACTAGCGGATACCAAGAGACCCAGTACTTC. It yields the protein CASSRRTSGYQETQYF.